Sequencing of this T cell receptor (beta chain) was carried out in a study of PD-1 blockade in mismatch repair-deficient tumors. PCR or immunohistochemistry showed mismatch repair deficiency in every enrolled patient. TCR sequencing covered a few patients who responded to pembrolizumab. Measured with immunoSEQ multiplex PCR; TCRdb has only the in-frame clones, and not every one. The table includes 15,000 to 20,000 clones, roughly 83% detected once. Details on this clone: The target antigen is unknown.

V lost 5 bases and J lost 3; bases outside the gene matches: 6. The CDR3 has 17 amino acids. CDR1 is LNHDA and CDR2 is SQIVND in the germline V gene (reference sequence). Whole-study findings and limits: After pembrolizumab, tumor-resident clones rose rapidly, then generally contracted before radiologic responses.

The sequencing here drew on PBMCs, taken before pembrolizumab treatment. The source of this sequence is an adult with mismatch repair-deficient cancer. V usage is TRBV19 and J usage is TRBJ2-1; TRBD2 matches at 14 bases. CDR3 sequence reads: CASSPGTSGSGYNEQFF. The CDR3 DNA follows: TGTGCCAGTAGTCCCGGGACTAGCGGGAGTGGCTACAATGAGCAGTTCTTC. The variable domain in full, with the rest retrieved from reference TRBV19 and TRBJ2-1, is DGGITQSPKYLFRKEGQNVTLSCEQNLNHDAMYWYRQDPGQGLRLIYYSQIVNDFQKGDIAEGYSVSREKKESFPLTVTSAQKNPTAFYLCASSPGTSGSGYNEQFFGPGTRLTVL.